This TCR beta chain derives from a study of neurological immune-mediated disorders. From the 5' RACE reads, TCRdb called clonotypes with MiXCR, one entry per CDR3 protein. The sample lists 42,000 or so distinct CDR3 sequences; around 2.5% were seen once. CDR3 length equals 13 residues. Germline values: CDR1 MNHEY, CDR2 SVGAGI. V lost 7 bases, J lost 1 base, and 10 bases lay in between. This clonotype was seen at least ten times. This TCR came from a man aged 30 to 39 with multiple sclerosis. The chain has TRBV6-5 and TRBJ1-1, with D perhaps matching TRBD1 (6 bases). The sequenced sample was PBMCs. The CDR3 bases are TGTGCCAGCATCGGGGGCAGGAACACTGAAGCTTTCTTT. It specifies CASIGGRNTEAFF.